The rows below give T cell receptor beta chains drawn from one sample of a study of CD8 T cells in Susac syndrome. TCRdb reprocessed the immunoSEQ multiplex PCR reads via MiXCR and lists one record per CDR3 protein. The sample lists 200,000 to 250,000 distinct CDR3 sequences; roughly 96% were seen once. Source material: CD4+ T cells from PBMCs. The receptors stem from a human donor with multiple sclerosis. Each CDR3 is given with its conserved first and last residue. D genes are given only for firm matches. Clone size is stated in some rows and not others, as once, few, many or a class when expanded.

v_call	j_call	clone_size	d_call	cdr3_aa	cdr3_nt
TRBV11-2	TRBJ2-3	few	-	CASSLDLGADTQYF	TGTGCCAGCAGCTTAGATCTTGGGGCAGATACGCAGTATTTT
TRBV14	TRBJ2-5	-	-	CASSPDGGRRSTQYF	TGTGCCAGCAGCCCAGATGGTGGGCGGAGGTCGACCCAGTACTTC
TRBV27	TRBJ1-5	-	-	CASSPQGGNQPQHF	TGTGCCAGCAGTCCACAGGGCGGCAATCAGCCCCAGCATTTT
TRBV27	TRBJ2-2	-	-	CASSLGRELFF	TGTGCCAGCAGTTTAGGCAGGGAGCTGTTTTTT
TRBV3-1	TRBJ2-7	-	TRBD2	CASSQETSETNF	TGTGCCAGCAGCCAAGAAACTAGCGAGACGAACTTC
TRBV11-2	TRBJ2-5	-	TRBD1	CASSPSPRGREETQYF	TGTGCCAGCAGCCCCTCGCCCAGGGGGCGCGAGGAGACCCAGTACTTC
TRBV4-2	TRBJ2-3	-	TRBD1	CASSGQGRTVNTDTQYF	TGTGCCAGCAGTGGACAGGGGCGAACAGTTAACACAGATACGCAGTATTTT
TRBV11-2	TRBJ2-1	-	-	CASSLEGPGKSRAVYNEQFF	TGTGCCAGCAGCTTAGAAGGGCCAGGGAAGTCTAGGGCAGTCTACAATGAGCAGTTCTTC
TRBV30	TRBJ2-7	-	TRBD2	CAWDALAGGPYEQYF	TGTGCCTGGGACGCCCTAGCGGGAGGGCCCTACGAGCAGTACTTC
TRBV7-9	TRBJ1-2	-	-	CASSLANNYGYTF	TGTGCCAGCAGCTTAGCGAATAACTATGGCTACACCTTC
TRBV6-6	TRBJ1-1	once	-	CASSVDWNTEAFF	TGTGCCAGTTCGGTTGATTGGAACACTGAAGCTTTCTTT
TRBV28	TRBJ1-2	-	TRBD1	CVTGAVVYGYTF	TGTGTGACAGGGGCAGTAGTCTATGGCTACACCTTC
TRBV28	TRBJ1-4	-	-	CASSSGSLSEKLFF	TGTGCCAGCAGTTCGGGTTCTTTGAGTGAAAAACTGTTTTTT
TRBV7-2	TRBJ1-4	once	-	CASSLMTGTNEKLFF	TGTGCCAGCAGCCTAATGACTGGAACTAATGAAAAACTGTTTTTT
TRBV29-1	TRBJ1-1	-	-	CSVGPHRAITEAFF	TGCAGCGTTGGTCCCCACCGGGCTATCACTGAAGCTTTCTTT
TRBV20-1	TRBJ2-7	-	TRBD2	CSAQGTSGDHYEQYF	TGCAGTGCTCAAGGGACTAGCGGGGACCACTACGAGCAGTACTTC
TRBV3-1	TRBJ1-2	-	-	CASSQGLNYGYTF	TGTGCCAGCAGCCAGGGACTGAACTATGGCTACACCTTC
TRBV9	TRBJ2-7	-	TRBD2	CASSVLAVSYEQYF	TGTGCCAGCAGCGTACTAGCGGTGTCCTACGAGCAGTACTTC
TRBV20-1	TRBJ1-6	-	-	CSAREYGGELDSPLHF	TGCAGTGCTAGAGAGTACGGGGGCGAATTGGATTCACCCCTCCACTTT
TRBV6-6	TRBJ2-5	-	TRBD2	CASSYTGRQETQYF	TGTGCCAGCAGTTACACCGGGAGGCAAGAGACCCAGTACTTC
TRBV20-1	TRBJ2-7	-	TRBD1	CSAPTGVSYEQYF	TGCAGCGCGCCGACAGGGGTTTCCTACGAGCAGTACTTC
TRBV4-2	TRBJ2-2	-	-	CASSQDLTTGELFF	TGTGCCAGCAGCCAAGACCTTACTACCGGGGAGCTGTTTTTT
TRBV7-9	TRBJ1-6	-	-	CASSLREASPLHF	TGTGCCAGCAGCTTACGGGAGGCCTCACCCCTCCACTTT
TRBV11-2	TRBJ2-7	-	-	CASSLGDAYEQYF	TGTGCCAGCAGCTTAGGAGATGCCTACGAGCAGTACTTC
TRBV30	TRBJ1-2	-	-	CAWSVRQGAYGYTF	TGTGCCTGGAGTGTAAGGCAGGGCGCCTATGGCTACACCTTC
TRBV10-3	TRBJ2-5	-	-	CAISGSGLETQYF	TGTGCCATCAGTGGCTCAGGGTTGGAGACCCAGTACTTC
TRBV27	TRBJ1-1	-	-	CASTDRARALGDRAFF	TGTGCCAGCACAGATCGGGCCCGCGCCCTTGGGGACCGAGCTTTCTTT